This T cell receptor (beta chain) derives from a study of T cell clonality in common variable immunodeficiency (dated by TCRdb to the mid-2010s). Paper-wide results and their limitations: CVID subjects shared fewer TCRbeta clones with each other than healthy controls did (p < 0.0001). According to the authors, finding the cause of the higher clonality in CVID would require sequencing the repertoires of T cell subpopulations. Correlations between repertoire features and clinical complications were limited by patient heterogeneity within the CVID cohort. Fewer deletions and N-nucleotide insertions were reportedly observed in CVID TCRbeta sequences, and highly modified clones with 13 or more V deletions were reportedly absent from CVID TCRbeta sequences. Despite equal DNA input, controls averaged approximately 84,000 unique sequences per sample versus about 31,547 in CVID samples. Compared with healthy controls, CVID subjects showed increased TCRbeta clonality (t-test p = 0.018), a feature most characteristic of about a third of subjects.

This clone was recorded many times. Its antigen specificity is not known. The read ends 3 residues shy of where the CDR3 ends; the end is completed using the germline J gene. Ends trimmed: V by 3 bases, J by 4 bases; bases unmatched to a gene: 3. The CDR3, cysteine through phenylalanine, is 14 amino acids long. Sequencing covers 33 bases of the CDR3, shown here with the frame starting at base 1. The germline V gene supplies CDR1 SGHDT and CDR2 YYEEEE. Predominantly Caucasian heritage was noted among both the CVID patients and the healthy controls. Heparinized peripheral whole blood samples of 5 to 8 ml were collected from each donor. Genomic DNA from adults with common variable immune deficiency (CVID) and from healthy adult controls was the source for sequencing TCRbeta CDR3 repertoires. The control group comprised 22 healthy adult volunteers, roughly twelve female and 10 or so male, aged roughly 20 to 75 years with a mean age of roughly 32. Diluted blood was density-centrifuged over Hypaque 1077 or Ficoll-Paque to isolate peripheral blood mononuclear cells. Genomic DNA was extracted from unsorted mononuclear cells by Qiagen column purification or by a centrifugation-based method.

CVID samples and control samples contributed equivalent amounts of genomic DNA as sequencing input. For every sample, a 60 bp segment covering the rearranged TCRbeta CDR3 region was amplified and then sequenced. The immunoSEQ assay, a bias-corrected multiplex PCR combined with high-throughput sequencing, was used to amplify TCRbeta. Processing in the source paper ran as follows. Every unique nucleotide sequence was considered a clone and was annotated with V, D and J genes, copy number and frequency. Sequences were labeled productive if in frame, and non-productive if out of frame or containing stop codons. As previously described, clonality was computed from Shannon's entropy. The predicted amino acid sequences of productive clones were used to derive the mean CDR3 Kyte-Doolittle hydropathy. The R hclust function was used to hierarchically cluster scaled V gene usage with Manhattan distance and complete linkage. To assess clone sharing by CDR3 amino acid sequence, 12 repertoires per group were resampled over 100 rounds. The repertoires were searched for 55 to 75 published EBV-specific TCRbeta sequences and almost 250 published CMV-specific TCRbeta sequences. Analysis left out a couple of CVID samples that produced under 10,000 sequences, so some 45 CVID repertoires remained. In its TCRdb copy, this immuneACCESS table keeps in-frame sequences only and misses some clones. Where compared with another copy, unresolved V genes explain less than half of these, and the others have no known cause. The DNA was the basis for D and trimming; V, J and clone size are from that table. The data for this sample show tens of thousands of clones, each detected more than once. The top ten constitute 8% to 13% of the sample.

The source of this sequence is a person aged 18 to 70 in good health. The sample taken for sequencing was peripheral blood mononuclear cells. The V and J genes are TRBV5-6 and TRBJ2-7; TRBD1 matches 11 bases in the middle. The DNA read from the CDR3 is TGTGCCAGCAGCTACGGGACAGGGGGATACGAG. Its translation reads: CASSYGTGGYE. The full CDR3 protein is CASSYGTGGYEQYF.